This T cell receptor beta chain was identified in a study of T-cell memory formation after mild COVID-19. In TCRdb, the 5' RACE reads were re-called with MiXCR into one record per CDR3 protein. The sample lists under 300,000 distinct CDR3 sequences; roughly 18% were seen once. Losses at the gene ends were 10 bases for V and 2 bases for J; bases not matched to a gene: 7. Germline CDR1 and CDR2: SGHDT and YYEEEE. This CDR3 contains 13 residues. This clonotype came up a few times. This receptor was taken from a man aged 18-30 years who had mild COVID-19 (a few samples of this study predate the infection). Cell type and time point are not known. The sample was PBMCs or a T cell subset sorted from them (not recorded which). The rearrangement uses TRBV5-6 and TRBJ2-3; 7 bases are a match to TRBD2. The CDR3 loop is CAGGERHTDTQYF. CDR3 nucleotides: TGTGCCGGGGGGGAGCGGCACACAGATACGCAGTATTTT. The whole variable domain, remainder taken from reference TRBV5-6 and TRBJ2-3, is DAGVTQSPTHLIKTRGQQVTLRCSPKSGHDTVSWYQQALGQGPQFIFQYYEEEERQRGNFPDRFSGHQFPNYSSELNVNALLLGDSALYLCAGGERHTDTQYFGPGTRLTVL.